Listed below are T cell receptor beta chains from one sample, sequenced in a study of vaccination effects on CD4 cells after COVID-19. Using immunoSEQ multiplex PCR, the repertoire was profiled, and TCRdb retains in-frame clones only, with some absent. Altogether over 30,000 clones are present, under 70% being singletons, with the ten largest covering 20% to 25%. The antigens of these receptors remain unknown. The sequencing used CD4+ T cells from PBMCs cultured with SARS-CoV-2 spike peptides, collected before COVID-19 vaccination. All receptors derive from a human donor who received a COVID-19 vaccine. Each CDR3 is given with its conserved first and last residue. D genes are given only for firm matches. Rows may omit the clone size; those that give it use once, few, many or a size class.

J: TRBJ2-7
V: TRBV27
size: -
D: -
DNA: TGTGCCAGCAGTTTCAGGGGCGGCCCCCCCTACGAGCAGTACTTC
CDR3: CASSFRGGPPYEQYF

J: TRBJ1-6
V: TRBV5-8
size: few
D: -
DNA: TGTGCCAGCAGCTTGAGATCACCCCTCCACTTT
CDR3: CASSLRSPLHF

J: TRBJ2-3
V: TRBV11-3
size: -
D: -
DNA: TGTGCCAGCAGCTGGGGACAAGGTGCAGATACGCAGTATTTT
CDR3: CASSWGQGADTQYF

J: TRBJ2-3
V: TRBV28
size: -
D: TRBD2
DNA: TGTGCCAGCAGTTCGCCGGGACTAGGGGGAACAGATACGCAGTATTTT
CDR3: CASSSPGLGGTDTQYF

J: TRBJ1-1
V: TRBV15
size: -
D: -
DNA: TGTGCCACCAGCAGACCGCATACTGAAGCTTTCTTT
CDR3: CATSRPHTEAFF

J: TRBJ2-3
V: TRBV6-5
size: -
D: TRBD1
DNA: TGTGCCAGCAGATTGACGGGACAGAGCACAGATACGCAGTATTTT
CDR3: CASRLTGQSTDTQYF

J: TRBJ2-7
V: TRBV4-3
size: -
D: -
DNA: TGCGCCAGCAGCCAAGATCCCCAGGGGCCCTACGAGCAGTACTTC
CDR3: CASSQDPQGPYEQYF

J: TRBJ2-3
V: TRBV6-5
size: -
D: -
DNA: TGTGCCAGCCCAAGGTCAGGCACGAGGCTGGATACGCAGTATTTT
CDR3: CASPRSGTRLDTQYF

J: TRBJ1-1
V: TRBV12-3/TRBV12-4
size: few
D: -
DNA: TGTGCCAGCAGTTGGACAGCGAACACTGAAGCTTTCTTT
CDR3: CASSWTANTEAFF

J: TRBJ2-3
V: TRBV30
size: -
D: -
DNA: TGTGCCTGGATAAGGTGGCCCTTGCAGTATTTT
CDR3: CAWIRWPLQYF

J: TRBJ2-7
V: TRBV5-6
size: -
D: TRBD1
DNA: TGTGCCAGCAGCCTTCCGGGACAGGGGACGACCTACGAGCAGTACTTC
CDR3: CASSLPGQGTTYEQYF

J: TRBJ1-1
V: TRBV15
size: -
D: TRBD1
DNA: TGTGCCACCAGCGGGGGACAGGGGTGGAACACTGAAGCTTTCTTT
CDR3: CATSGGQGWNTEAFF

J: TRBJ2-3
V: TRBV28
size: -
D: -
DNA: TGTGCCAGCAGTTTAGTCCTCGCGGCACCCCTTAAGACGCAGTATTTT
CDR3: CASSLVLAAPLKTQYF

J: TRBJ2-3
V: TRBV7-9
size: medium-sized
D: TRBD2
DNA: TGTGCCAGCAGCTCCGGGCTAGCGGGGGCCTCAGATACGCAGTATTTT
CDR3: CASSSGLAGASDTQYF

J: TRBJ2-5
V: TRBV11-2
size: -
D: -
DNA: TGTGCCAGCAGCTTCTACGGGACCCAGTACTTC
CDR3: CASSFYGTQYF